Below, 25 T cell receptor beta chains from the same sample are listed, as sequenced in a study of T cell clonotyping in hematopoietic cell transplantation. Assay used: immunoSEQ multiplex PCR; TCRdb lists only in-frame clones, some missing. The data hold around 6,500 clones, with 85% to 90% observed a single time. The sequencing here drew on peripheral blood mononuclear cells, taken 100 days after allogeneic stem cell transplant. These TCRs come from a female patient aged 40-50 years who had an allogeneic stem cell transplant from a related donor, so the T cells may come from the graft donor. Some clones in this sample may be carry-over from other donors' samples.

This chain uses TRBV7-9 with TRBJ2-7, with unresolved D. V was clipped by 4 bases and J by 7 bases, with 14 bases between them. Germline lookup yields CDR1 SEHNR and CDR2 FQNEAQ (reference sequence). This CDR3 has 13 amino acids. The CDR3 region has the DNA TGTGCCAGCAGCTCCCCCCCCGCGTGGGAGCAGTACTTC. This codes for CASSSPPAWEQYF.

This chain connects TRBV7-9 to TRBJ2-7; D is unclear. V was trimmed by 6 bases and J by 3 bases, leaving 12 bases between them. The CDR3 totals 13 residues. Germline V gene data show CDR1 as SEHNR and CDR2 as FQNEAQ (reference sequence). CDR3 in amino acids: CASREDNGYEQYF. CDR3 nucleotide sequence: TGTGCCAGCAGGGAAGACAATGGCTACGAGCAGTACTTC. Full variable domain (outside the CDR3, taken from reference TRBV7-9 and TRBJ2-7): DTGVSQNPRHKITKRGQNVTFRCDPISEHNRLYWYRQTLGQGPEFLTYFQNEAQLEKSRLLSDRFSAERPKGSFSTLEIQRTEQGDSAMYLCASREDNGYEQYFGPGTRLTVT.

The DNA of the CDR3 is TGTGCCAGCAACTTGGGAACAGCCACCGGGGAGCTGTTTTTT. This gives the protein CASNLGTATGELFF. The chain links TRBV2 to TRBJ2-2; D is ambiguous. CDR1 is SNHLY and CDR2 is FYNNEI in the germline V gene. The CDR3 contains 14 residues. With 7 bases removed from V and 4 bases from J, the gap between germline ends came to 13 bases.

The chain couples TRBV10-3 to TRBJ1-2; D is unclear. Trimming pared 3 bases from V and 4 bases from J, leaving 6 bases between. Germline CDR1 reads ENHRY; CDR2 reads SYGVKD. There are 12 residues in the CDR3. Written as DNA, the CDR3 is TGTGCCATCAGTGATTCGGCCTATGGCTACACCTTC. Protein: CAISDSAYGYTF.

The rearrangement uses TRBV4-1 and TRBJ1-2, with unresolved D. CDR1 and CDR2 from the germline V gene are MGHRA and YSYEKL. The CDR3 loop spans 15 amino acids. Trimming left V 1 base short and J 4 bases short, with 13 bases between. This chain's CDR3 is CASSQGTADFYGYTF. DNA for the CDR3: TGCGCCAGCAGCCAAGGAACAGCTGATTTCTATGGCTACACCTTC.

This clone occurred a few times. The chain couples TRBV19 to TRBJ2-2; no clear D. This CDR3 is 15 amino acids long. The V end lost 7 bases, the J end lost 3 bases, and 15 bases lay between the germline ends. Germline V gene lookup returns CDR1 LNHDA and CDR2 SQIVND (reference sequence). Here the CDR3 DNA reads TGTGCCAGTAAACCCCCTCAGCGTCACACCGGGGAGCTGTTTTTT. Translation: CASKPPQRHTGELFF. Full variable domain (remainder filled in from reference TRBV19 and TRBJ2-2): DGGITQSPKYLFRKEGQNVTLSCEQNLNHDAMYWYRQDPGQGLRLIYYSQIVNDFQKGDIAEGYSVSREKKESFPLTVTSAQKNPTAFYLCASKPPQRHTGELFFGEGSRLTVL.

This clone has just a few counts. The chain carries TRBV13 and TRBJ2-7, with 7 bases fitting TRBD1. V gave up 1 base and J gave up 2 bases; unmatched junction bases: 5. This CDR3 is built from 15 residues. Germline V gene lookup returns CDR1 PRHDT and CDR2 FYEKMQ (reference sequence). The CDR3 DNA is TGTGCCAGCAGCTTAGAGGGGGCTAACCCCTACGAGCAGTACTTC. The encoded protein is CASSLEGANPYEQYF.

The rearrangement uses TRBV18 and TRBJ2-5, with D uncertain. The germline CDR1 and CDR2 sequences are KGHSH and LQKENI. The V end lost 2 bases, the J end lost 2 bases, and 3 bases lay between the germline ends. CDR3 length equals 12 residues. CDR3 sequence (DNA): TGTGCCAGCTCACCAACTCAAGAGACCCAGTACTTC. As protein: CASSPTQETQYF.

The CDR3, as DNA: TGTGCCAGTAGTATAAGGCAGGGGAGGGGTGGCGGCTACGAGCAGTACTTC. Amino acids: CASSIRQGRGGGYEQYF. The V gene is TRBV19, the J gene TRBJ2-7; D is possibly TRBD2 (7 bases). From germline, CDR1 is LNHDA and CDR2 SQIVND (reference sequence). V lost 2 bases and J 3 bases, leaving 20 bases between the germline ends. The CDR3 has 17 amino acids. Full variable domain (rest looked up from reference TRBV19 and TRBJ2-7): DGGITQSPKYLFRKEGQNVTLSCEQNLNHDAMYWYRQDPGQGLRLIYYSQIVNDFQKGDIAEGYSVSREKKESFPLTVTSAQKNPTAFYLCASSIRQGRGGGYEQYFGPGTRLTVT.

The chain links TRBV7-6 to TRBJ1-2, with D perhaps TRBD1 (5 bases). The CDR3 runs 13 residues. Germline assignment: CDR1 SGHVS and CDR2 FNYEAQ. Between the trimmed V and J ends, which lost 1 base and 8 bases, there was a span of 11 bases. The DNA of the CDR3 is TGTGCCAGCAGCTTAGACCGGGACCGGGGCTACACCTTC. Its protein product is CASSLDRDRGYTF. The full variable domain, rest sourced from reference TRBV7-6 and TRBJ1-2, is GAGVSQSPRYKVTKRGQDVALRCDPISGHVSLYWYRQALGQGPEFLTYFNYEAQQDKSGLPNDRFSAERPEGSISTLTIQRTEQRDSAMYRCASSLDRDRGYTFGSGTRLTVV.

The V call is TRBV29-1, the J call TRBJ2-1; TRBD2 aligns across 8 bases. In germline, CDR1 is SQVTM, CDR2 ANQGSEA. The ends lost 2 bases at V and 5 bases at J; junction bases unmatched: 8. This CDR3 spans 15 amino acids. The CDR3 DNA reads TGCAGCGTTGAAAATGGGACTAGTAGACACAATGAGCAGTTCTTC. Translated, it gives CSVENGTSRHNEQFF.

V gene TRBV2 combines with J gene TRBJ2-7; 7 nucleotides line up with TRBD2. The germline CDR1 and CDR2 sequences are SNHLY and FYNNEI. This CDR3 comprises 13 residues. The chain's CDR3 is CACSGVGSYEQYF. The CDR3, as DNA: TGTGCGTGCAGCGGGGTAGGCTCCTACGAGCAGTACTTC. Supplemented by reference TRBV2 and TRBJ2-7, the full variable domain reads EPEVTQTPSHQVTQMGQEVILRCVPISNHLYFYWYRQILGQKVEFLVSFYNNEISEKSEIFDDQFSVERPDGSNFTLKIRSTKLEDSAMYFCACSGVGSYEQYFGPGTRLTVT.

V is TRBV9 and J is TRBJ2-7; D uncertain. Germline V lookup: CDR1 SGDLS, CDR2 YYNGEE. This CDR3 is built from 14 residues. V was clipped by 4 bases and J by 1 base, with 12 bases between them. The CDR3: CASSPGGSSYEQYF. CDR3 nucleotides: TGTGCCAGCAGCCCGGGTGGTAGTTCCTACGAGCAGTACTTC.

The chain employs TRBV7-2 and TRBJ2-1; D uncertain. Trimming shortened V by 1 base and J by 6 bases, and 13 bases separated the two germline ends. Germline-derived CDR1 and CDR2 are SGHTA and FQGNSA. The CDR3 has 15 amino acids. CDR3 amino acids: CASSLDRSFTNEQFF. CDR3 coding DNA: TGTGCCAGCAGCTTAGATAGGTCCTTCACCAATGAGCAGTTCTTC.

In its sample, this clone was seen once. This chain joins TRBV11-2 and TRBJ1-1; D is undetermined. Germline V gives CDR1 SGHAT, CDR2 FQNNGV. V dropped 0 bases and J dropped 2 bases, with 7 bases sitting between them. The CDR3 runs to 14 residues. CDR3 nucleotides: TGTGCCAGCAGCTTAGATCCGATAAACACTGAAGCTTTCTTT. Translating gives CASSLDPINTEAFF.

The rearrangement joins TRBV18 to TRBJ2-2; TRBD2 matches 9 bases. J was trimmed by 5 bases and V by 8 bases; bases with no gene match: 12. The CDR3 contains 16 residues. The germline gives CDR1 KGHSH, CDR2 LQKENI. The CDR3 sequence: CASAWTSERGTGELFF. CDR3 coding DNA: TGTGCCAGCGCCTGGACTAGCGAAAGGGGTACCGGGGAGCTGTTTTTT.

The rearrangement uses TRBV4-2 and TRBJ2-3; 7 bases are a match to TRBD1. The CDR3 has 15 amino acids. Germline trimming cut 1 base from V and 1 base from J; bases unmatched to any gene: 2. Germline values: CDR1 LGHNA, CDR2 YNFKEQ. The CDR3 loop reads CASSQGQGGTDTQYF. DNA for the CDR3: TGTGCCAGCAGCCAAGGGCAGGGGGGCACAGATACGCAGTATTTT.

The chain couples TRBV7-9 to TRBJ2-7; D perhaps matches TRBD2 (6 bases). Trimming pared 7 bases from V and 3 bases from J, leaving 28 bases between. Germline CDR1 reads SEHNR; CDR2 reads FQNEAQ (reference sequence). This CDR3 region has 18 residues. The CDR3 region is CASIPIKGGTTFSYEQYF. The CDR3 DNA reads TGTGCCAGCATCCCCATCAAGGGCGGGACCACATTTAGCTACGAGCAGTACTTC.

This chain joins TRBV28 and TRBJ1-2; D gene unclear. The CDR3 totals 18 residues. V dropped 6 bases and J dropped 0 bases, with 23 bases sitting between them. From germline, CDR1 is MDHEN and CDR2 SYDVKM. The CDR3 is CASRSGGGRPYSNYGYTF. The DNA of the CDR3 is TGTGCCAGCAGATCGGGCGGAGGGAGACCATACTCTAACTATGGCTACACCTTC.

This chain connects TRBV7-9 to TRBJ2-1; 7 bases match TRBD2. Germline lookup yields CDR1 SEHNR and CDR2 FQNEAQ (reference sequence). The CDR3 runs 15 residues. V was clipped by 1 base and J by 6 bases; unmatched bases: 6. Written as DNA, the CDR3 is TGTGCCAGCAGCTTAGGGGCTAGCGGACTCAATGAGCAGTTCTTC. Its translation: CASSLGASGLNEQFF.

This chain joins TRBV7-2 and TRBJ2-1; 14 nucleotides match TRBD2. J was trimmed by 6 bases and V by 1 base; bases with no gene match: 8. This CDR3 comprises 18 residues. Germline V gene data show CDR1 as SGHTA and CDR2 as FQGNSA. The CDR3 nucleotides read TGTGCCAGCAGCTTAGAGGGGACTAGCGGGAGATACCTCAATGAGCAGTTCTTC. Translation: CASSLEGTSGRYLNEQFF.

The rearrangement joins TRBV5-1 to TRBJ1-4; 9 bases are a match to TRBD1. CDR3 size: 18 residues. Losses at the gene ends were 3 bases for V and 3 bases for J; bases not matched to a gene: 12. Germline CDR1 SGHRS, CDR2 YFSETQ. The CDR3 sequence: CASSWGTGSLRANEKLFF. The CDR3 DNA sequence: TGCGCCAGCAGCTGGGGGACAGGGAGTTTGAGGGCTAATGAAAAACTGTTTTTT.

V and J are TRBV2 and TRBJ2-7; D tentatively fits TRBD1 or TRBD2 (6 bases each). Germline V gene lookup returns CDR1 SNHLY and CDR2 FYNNEI. The CDR3 sequence is 15 residues long. Trimming took off 7 bases at V and 5 bases at J, with 21 bases between the two ends. In DNA, the CDR3 is TGTGCCAGCAAGCTGGGGGAGAGGGGGAGGCACGAGCAGTACTTC. Its protein is CASKLGERGRHEQYF.

The chain joins TRBV5-5 to TRBJ1-2, with D tentatively TRBD1 (6 bases). CDR1 SGHKS and CDR2 YYEKEE come from the germline V gene (reference sequence). Trimming shortened V by 6 bases and J by 4 bases, and 13 bases separated the two germline ends. This CDR3 is built from 13 residues. The CDR3 nucleotides read TGTGCCAGCATCCCGGACAGTTCCTATGGCTACACCTTC. Translating it yields CASIPDSSYGYTF.

There are a few counts of this clone. This CDR3 is CASSFKGGGTEAFF. CDR3 coding DNA: TGTGCCAGCAGCTTTAAGGGGGGAGGGACTGAAGCTTTCTTT. The V call is TRBV7-2, the J call TRBJ1-1; D is perhaps TRBD1 (6 bases). CDR1 is SGHTA, CDR2 FQGNSA, per germline. V dropped 3 bases and J dropped 5 bases, with 13 bases sitting between them. CDR3 length: 14 residues.